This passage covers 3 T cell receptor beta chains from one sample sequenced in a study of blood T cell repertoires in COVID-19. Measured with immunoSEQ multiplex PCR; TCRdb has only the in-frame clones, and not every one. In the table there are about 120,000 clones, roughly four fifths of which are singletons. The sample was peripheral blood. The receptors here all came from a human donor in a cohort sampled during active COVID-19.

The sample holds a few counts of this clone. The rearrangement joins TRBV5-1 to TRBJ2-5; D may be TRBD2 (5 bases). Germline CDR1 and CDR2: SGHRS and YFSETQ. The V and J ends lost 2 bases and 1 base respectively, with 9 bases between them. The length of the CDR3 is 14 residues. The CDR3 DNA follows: TGCGCCAGCAGCTTCCGACTATCCCAAGAGACCCAGTACTTC. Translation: CASSFRLSQETQYF.

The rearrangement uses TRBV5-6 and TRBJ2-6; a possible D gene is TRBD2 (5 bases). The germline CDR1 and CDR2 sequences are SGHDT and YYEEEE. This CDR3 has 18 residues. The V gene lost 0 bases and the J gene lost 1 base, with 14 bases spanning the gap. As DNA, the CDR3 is TGTGCCAGCAGCTTGGGGATTCCGAGGGAATCTGGGGCCAACGTCCTGACTTTC. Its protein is CASSLGIPRESGANVLTF.

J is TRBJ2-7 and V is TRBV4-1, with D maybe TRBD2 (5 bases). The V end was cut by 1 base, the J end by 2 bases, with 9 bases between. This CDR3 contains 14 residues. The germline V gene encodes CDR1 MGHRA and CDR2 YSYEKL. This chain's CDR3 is CASSQGTGTYEQYF. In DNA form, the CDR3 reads TGCGCCAGCAGCCAAGGTACGGGAACCTACGAGCAGTACTTC.